This T cell receptor beta chain was identified in a study of blood T cell repertoires in COVID-19. Study summary: Samples taken during acute and convalescent COVID-19 were collected in the United States, Italy and Spain. T cells, B-cell-depleted T cells, or PBMCs provided the cDNA or gDNA that served as material.

In this sample, this clone turned up a few times. How the authors handled the data: Estimation of nucleated cell counts was performed using reference gene primer amplification. Produced via immunoSEQ multiplex PCR; TCRdb's table is partial and in-frame only. V and J calls and clone size come straight from that table; D and trimming were deduced from the DNA. The sample has roughly 240,000 clones, approximately 83% seen once. The ends lost 7 bases at V and 8 bases at J; junction bases unmatched: 13. Germline CDR1 reads SGHRS; CDR2 reads YFSETQ. The CDR3 has 15 residues. The receptor was derived from a woman aged 25 to 39 who had recovered from COVID-19. Sequenced: peripheral blood. This chain joins TRBV5-1 and TRBJ1-3; 9 nucleotides agree with TRBD1. The CDR3 DNA follows: TGCGCCAGCCGAGCTAGGGGACAGGGCTGGGACACCATATATTTT. Its protein is CASRARGQGWDTIYF.